These 21 T cell receptor beta chains share one sample of origin, sequenced in a study of blood T cell repertoires in COVID-19. Assay used: immunoSEQ multiplex PCR; TCRdb lists only in-frame clones, some missing. Of 200,000 to 250,000 clones in the sample, about 90% are singletons; the top ten hold 0.95% to 1.5%. The sequencing input was peripheral blood. These receptors originate from a man younger than 40 with acute or convalescent COVID-19.

The chain uses TRBV4-2 and TRBJ2-2, with TRBD2 matching 9 bases. Germline V gives CDR1 LGHNA, CDR2 YNFKEQ. The CDR3 contains 19 residues. The V segment lost 3 bases and the J segment 8 bases; nucleotides outside the gene matches: 19. The CDR3 DNA reads TGTGCCAGCAGCCACGGGTCGAAGGGGTGGCGGGGGGGAGAAGGGGAGCTGTTTTTT. Protein sequence: CASSHGSKGWRGGEGELFF.

The chain has TRBV5-4 and TRBJ2-7, with unresolved D. The CDR3 consists of 14 residues. Germline-derived CDR1 and CDR2 are SGHNT and YYREEE (reference sequence). Trimming removed 4 bases at V and 3 bases at J, with 14 bases between. CDR3 sequence: CASSPVQDLYEQYF. DNA for the CDR3: TGTGCCAGCAGCCCTGTTCAGGATCTCTACGAGCAGTACTTC.

The rearrangement uses TRBV15 and TRBJ2-4; D is possibly TRBD2 (6 bases). This CDR3 has 15 residues. Germline V gene sequence: CDR1 LNHNV, CDR2 YYDKDF (reference sequence). Between the trimmed V and J ends, which lost 0 bases and 8 bases, there was a span of 14 bases. CDR3 residues: CATSRDSGGTYIQYF. CDR3 DNA sequence: TGTGCCACCAGCAGAGATTCTGGAGGGACCTACATTCAGTACTTC.

A word on this clone: It is unclear where the CDR3 begins or ends on the DNA, so no DNA is shown, and the CDR3 is as TCRdb lists it. V and J are TRBV29-1 and TRBJ1-2; TRBD1 reflects the table's D call only, with no check against the DNA. The CDR3 has 15 residues if both end residues are counted. The germline CDR1 and CDR2 sequences are SQVTM and ANQGSEA. Here the CDR3 reads CSVKGNRAFGDGYTF.

This chain links TRBV5-1 with TRBJ1-5; 9 bases map to TRBD1. The CDR3 runs to 18 residues. V trimming: 1 base; J trimming: 0 bases; junction bases outside the gene matches: 8. Germline CDR1 and CDR2: SGHRS and YFSETQ. The CDR3 DNA sequence: TGCGCCAGCAGCTTGAACAGGGGGCTCTATTATAGCAATCAGCCCCAGCATTTT. This gives the protein CASSLNRGLYYSNQPQHF.

In its sample, this clone was seen once. This chain joins TRBV5-1 and TRBJ1-2; 9 nucleotides agree with TRBD1. Trimming at V came to 5 bases and at J to 7 bases, leaving 6 bases not matched to a gene. Germline V CDR1 and CDR2: SGHRS, YFSETQ. The CDR3 extends over 13 amino acids. The CDR3 region is CASSSDRGGGYTF. The CDR3 nucleotides are TGCGCCAGCAGTTCGGACAGGGGCGGTGGCTACACCTTC.

This clone appeared a few times. This chain links TRBV29-1 with TRBJ2-7; TRBD2 aligns across 9 bases. Germline lookup yields CDR1 SQVTM and CDR2 ANQGSEA. The CDR3 has 13 amino acids. V lost 5 bases to trimming and J lost 6 bases; unmatched junction nucleotides: 8. CDR3 DNA sequence: TGCAGCGTTAAAGGGACTAGCCCTTTCGAGCAGTACTTC. It is translated as CSVKGTSPFEQYF.

Here the CDR3 reads CASSLEKLFF. The DNA for the CDR3 is TGTGCCAGCAGCCTTGAAAAACTGTTTTTT. The V call is TRBV11-3, the J call TRBJ1-4, with D uncertain. This CDR3 is built from 10 residues. The V end lost 5 bases, the J end lost 7 bases, and 2 bases lay between the germline ends. Germline CDR1 and CDR2: SGHNT and YENEEA.

The genes are TRBV27 and TRBJ1-2, with D possibly TRBD1 on 5 matching bases. This CDR3 has 12 residues. Looked up from germline, CDR1 is MNHEY and CDR2 is SMNVEV (reference sequence). V lost 5 bases, J lost 4 bases, and 8 bases lay in between. In nucleotides, the CDR3 is TGTGCCAGCAGTCCGCAGGGCTATGGCTACACCTTC. Amino acid sequence: CASSPQGYGYTF.

The chain recombines TRBV14 with TRBJ1-5; D uncertain. From germline, CDR1 is SGHDN and CDR2 FVKESK. Trimming cost V 0 bases and J 0 bases, with 12 bases left between them. The length of the CDR3 is 17 residues. CDR3 DNA: TGTGCCAGCAGCCAAGAAGGTAACGGGAATAGCAATCAGCCCCAGCATTTT. It encodes CASSQEGNGNSNQPQHF.

This clone has just a few counts. The V gene is TRBV7-2, the J gene TRBJ2-3; 10 positions match TRBD2. This CDR3 contains 16 residues. V was pared by 5 bases and J by 1 base, with 6 bases of the junction left unmatched. Per the germline V gene, CDR1 is SGHTA and CDR2 is FQGNSA. The CDR3 DNA reads as TGTGCCAGCAGCCTCAGGACTAGCGGCCGCACAGATACGCAGTATTTT. Protein product: CASSLRTSGRTDTQYF.

The CDR3 here is CASRALGLRSTGELFF. CDR3 in DNA: TGTGCCAGCAGGGCCCTAGGACTTCGGAGCACCGGGGAGCTGTTTTTT. The V and J genes are TRBV11-2 and TRBJ2-2; tentative D call: TRBD2 (5 bases). The CDR3 contains 16 residues. Per germline, CDR1 SGHAT and CDR2 FQNNGV. The V end lost 6 bases, the J end lost 4 bases, and 18 bases lay between the germline ends.

The V and J genes are TRBV5-1 and TRBJ2-2; 7 nucleotides agree with TRBD1. Germline-derived CDR1 and CDR2 are SGHRS and YFSETQ. The junction had 0 bases not matched to a gene; V was cut back by 4 bases and J by 0 bases. CDR3 size: 14 residues. CDR3 amino acids: CASSQGANTGELFF. The CDR3 nucleotides are TGCGCCAGCAGCCAGGGGGCGAACACCGGGGAGCTGTTTTTT.

The V and J genes are TRBV6-5 and TRBJ1-1, with TRBD1 matching 9 bases. The trim removed 4 bases at V and 4 bases at J, leaving 4 bases unmatched. The CDR3 is made up of 14 amino acids. Looked up from germline, CDR1 is MNHEY and CDR2 is SVGAGI. The CDR3 region is CASSSRTGATEAFF. As DNA, the CDR3 is TGTGCCAGCAGTTCCCGGACAGGGGCCACTGAAGCTTTCTTT.

This clone was observed a handful of times. This rearrangement joins TRBV6-5 to TRBJ1-5; D is uncertain. Germline V gives CDR1 MNHEY, CDR2 SVGAGI. V was clipped by 5 bases and J by 6 bases, with 11 bases between them. CDR3 length: 13 amino acids. DNA of the CDR3: TGTGCCAGCAGTCGTGAGTCCTCTCAGCCCCAGCATTTT. Its translation: CASSRESSQPQHF.

The V and J genes are TRBV28 and TRBJ1-5, with a possible D match to TRBD1 (5 bases). Trimming took off 8 bases at V and 3 bases at J, with 20 bases between the two ends. This CDR3 is built from 16 residues. The V gene's germline CDR1 is MDHEN and CDR2 SYDVKM. CDR3 sequence (DNA): TGTGCCAGCGCCTCGAGTGGGCAGGGAAACAATCAGCCCCAGCATTTT. Translation: CASASSGQGNNQPQHF. Full variable domain (rest looked up from reference TRBV28 and TRBJ1-5): DVKVTQSSRYLVKRTGEKVFLECVQDMDHENMFWYRQDPGLGLRLIYFSYDVKMKEKGDIPEGYSVSREKKERFSLILESASTNQTSMYLCASASSGQGNNQPQHFGDGTRLSIL.

The chain recombines TRBV4-1 with TRBJ2-3; 11 nucleotides line up with TRBD2. Germline lookup yields CDR1 MGHRA and CDR2 YSYEKL. The J segment lost 3 bases and the V segment lost 3 bases, leaving 14 bases of the junction unmatched. The CDR3 has 19 residues. DNA of the CDR3: TGCGCCAGCAGCCAGTCGTCGGTAGCGGGGGGGCTTTTGACAGATACGCAGTATTTT. This encodes CASSQSSVAGGLLTDTQYF.

The genes are TRBV7-6 and TRBJ2-5; 12 bases align to TRBD2. The CDR3 covers 16 residues. Losses at the gene ends were 3 bases for V and 2 bases for J; bases not matched to a gene: 4. Germline V CDR1 and CDR2: SGHVS, FNYEAQ. CDR3 loop: CASSFRTSGVQETQYF. As DNA, the CDR3 is TGTGCCAGCAGCTTCAGGACTAGCGGGGTACAAGAGACCCAGTACTTC.

J is TRBJ2-7 and V is TRBV5-1; 9 bases map to TRBD1. This CDR3 region has 15 residues. Germline assignment: CDR1 SGHRS and CDR2 YFSETQ. J was trimmed by 7 bases and V by 7 bases; bases with no gene match: 15. This CDR3 is CASERSGTGTREQYF. The CDR3 DNA reads TGCGCCAGCGAAAGATCCGGGACAGGGACGAGGGAGCAGTACTTC.

V is TRBV14 and J is TRBJ1-2; D gene uncertain. Germline V gene sequence: CDR1 SGHDN, CDR2 FVKESK. The CDR3 has 13 residues. Trimming stripped 4 bases from V and 2 bases from J, with 8 bases between. CDR3 DNA: TGTGCCAGCAGCCCCGACACGAACTATGGCTACACCTTC. Translated, it gives CASSPDTNYGYTF. The full variable domain, in which reference TRBV14 and TRBJ1-2 provide the parts outside the CDR3, is EAGVTQFPSHSVIEKGQTVTLRCDPISGHDNLYWYRRVMGKEIKFLLHFVKESKQDESGMPNNRFLAERTGGTYSTLKVQPAELEDSGVYFCASSPDTNYGYTFGSGTRLTVV.

The chain joins TRBV6-6 to TRBJ2-4; D is perhaps TRBD1 (5 bases). Between the trimmed V and J ends, which lost 9 bases and 2 bases, there was a span of 8 bases. The germline CDR1 and CDR2 sequences are MNHNY and SVGAGI (reference sequence). CDR3 size: 12 residues. The CDR3 protein is CASWTPKNIQYF. The CDR3 coding sequence is TGTGCCAGTTGGACACCCAAAAACATTCAGTACTTC.